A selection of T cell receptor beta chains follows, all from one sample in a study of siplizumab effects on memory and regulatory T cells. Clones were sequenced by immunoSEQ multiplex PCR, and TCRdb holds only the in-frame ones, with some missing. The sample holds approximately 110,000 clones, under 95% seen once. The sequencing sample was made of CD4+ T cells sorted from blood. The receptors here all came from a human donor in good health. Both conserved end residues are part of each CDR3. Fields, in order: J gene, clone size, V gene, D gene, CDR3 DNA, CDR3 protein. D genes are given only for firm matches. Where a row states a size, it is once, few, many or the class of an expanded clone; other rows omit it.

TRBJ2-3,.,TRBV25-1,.,TGTGCCAGCAGTGCCATGATGAGCACAGATACGCAGTATTTT,CASSAMMSTDTQYF
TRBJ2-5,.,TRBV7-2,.,TGTGCCAGCAGCTTATCCTCGGAAAGAGGGGCGACCCAGTACTTC,CASSLSSERGATQYF
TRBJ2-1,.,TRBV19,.,TGTGCCAGTAGTGCCGGGTCATCTTCGGACCTCTCCGACTGGACATACAATGAGCAGTTCTTC,CASSAGSSSDLSDWTYNEQFF
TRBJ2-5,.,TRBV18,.,TGTGCCAGCTCCCCACCTAACAGCCAAGAGACCCAGTACTTC,CASSPPNSQETQYF
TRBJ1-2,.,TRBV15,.,TGTGCCACCAGCACTTCCACCACAGGAGCCCCCGGGGGCCGGGGCTACACCTTC,CATSTSTTGAPGGRGYTF
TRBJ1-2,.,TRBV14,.,TGTGCCAGCAGCCCTACGGGGAGAAATGGCTACACCTTC,CASSPTGRNGYTF
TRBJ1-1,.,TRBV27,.,TGTGCCAGCCAGAGGCGAGAGGTCACTGAAGCTTTCTTT,CASQRREVTEAFF
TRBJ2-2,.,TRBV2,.,TGTGCCAGCAAGGGGGGGACCGGGGAGCTGTTTTTT,CASKGGTGELFF
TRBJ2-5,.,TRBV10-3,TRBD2,TGTGCCATCAGTGTCGGACTAGCGGGCGTTGTGGAGACCCAGTACTTC,CAISVGLAGVVETQYF
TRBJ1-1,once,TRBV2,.,TGTGCCAGCAGTGAAGCGCTTTGGAACACTGAAGCTTTCTTT,CASSEALWNTEAFF
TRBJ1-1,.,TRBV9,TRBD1,TGTGCCAGCAGCCTCGACAGGGTGAACACTGAAGCTTTCTTT,CASSLDRVNTEAFF
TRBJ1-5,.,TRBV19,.,TGTGCCAGTAGTATAGTATCTTCGAGCAATCAGCCTCAGCATTTT,CASSIVSSSNQPQHF
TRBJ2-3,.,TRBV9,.,TGTGCCAGCAGCCGTAGCCCCTCAGATACGCAGTATTTT,CASSRSPSDTQYF
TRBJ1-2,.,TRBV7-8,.,TGTGCCAGCAGCTTAGACAGACCTAGCTATGGCTACACCTTC,CASSLDRPSYGYTF
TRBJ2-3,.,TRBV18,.,TGTGCCAGCTCACCACCGGATTTCGCAGGGAGGACAGATACGCAGTATTTT,CASSPPDFAGRTDTQYF
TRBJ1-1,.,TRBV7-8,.,TGTGCCAGCAGTTTCGGGCCTATGGGTCGGAGGAACACTGAAGCTTTCTTT,CASSFGPMGRRNTEAFF
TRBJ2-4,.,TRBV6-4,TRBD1,TGTGCCAGCAGTGAAGGGACAGGAAACATTCAGTACTTC,CASSEGTGNIQYF
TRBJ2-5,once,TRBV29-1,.,TGCAGCGTCCGACAAGGGATAGAGACCCAGTACTTC,CSVRQGIETQYF
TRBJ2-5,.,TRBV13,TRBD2,TGTGCCAGCAGGAAAGGATTAGCGGGGGACGTTCTGCAGACCCAGTACTTC,CASRKGLAGDVLQTQYF
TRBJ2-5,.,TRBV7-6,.,TGTGCCAGCAGCCCCTTGTCTAGTGTTAGGCAAGAGACCCAGTACTTC,CASSPLSSVRQETQYF
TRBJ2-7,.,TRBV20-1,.,TGCAGGGCGCAGGGGAATGTCGAGCAGTACTTC,CRAQGNVEQYF
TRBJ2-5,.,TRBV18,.,TGTGCCAGCTCACACGGAGGGGAGACCCAGTACTTC,CASSHGGETQYF
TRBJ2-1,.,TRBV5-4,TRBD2,TGTGCCAGCAGCTTTCTAGCGGGGGTAGCCTACAATGAGCAGTTCTTC,CASSFLAGVAYNEQFF
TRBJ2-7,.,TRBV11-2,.,TGTGCCAGCCGCTCTACTGGACTACCCTACGAGCAGTACTTC,CASRSTGLPYEQYF
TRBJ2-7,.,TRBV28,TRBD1,TGTGCCAGCAGTACCCCGAGGGACAGGCCCCTGGAGCAGTACTTC,CASSTPRDRPLEQYF
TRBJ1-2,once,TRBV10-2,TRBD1,TGCGCCAGCGGGGGGACAGGGAACATCGACTATGGCTACACCTTC,CASGGTGNIDYGYTF
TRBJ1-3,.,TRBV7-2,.,TGTGCCAGCAGCTGGGCCTCGGGAGGAAACACCATATATTTT,CASSWASGGNTIYF
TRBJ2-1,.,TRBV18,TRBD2,TGTGCCAGCTCACCAGGGACTAGCGGGAGGGAGTTCTTC,CASSPGTSGREFF
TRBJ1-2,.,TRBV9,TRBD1,TGTGCCAGCAGCGCTCTGACAGGGGGCGTCTATGGCTACACCTTC,CASSALTGGVYGYTF
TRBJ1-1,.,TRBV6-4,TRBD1,TGTGCCAGCAAATCTAACAGGGGCGCAGTAACTGAAGCTTTCTTT,CASKSNRGAVTEAFF
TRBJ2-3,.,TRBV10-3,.,TGTGCCATCAGTGAGTCGGAGGATTCGCAGTATTTT,CAISESEDSQYF
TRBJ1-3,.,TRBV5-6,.,TGTGCCAGCAGCTTGGCAGGGAGACCTGGAAACACCATATATTTT,CASSLAGRPGNTIYF
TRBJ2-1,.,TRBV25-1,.,TGTGCCAGCAGTGGCTTCGAGGCCAATGAGCAGTTCTTC,CASSGFEANEQFF
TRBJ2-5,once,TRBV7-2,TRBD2,TGTGCCAGCAGCCCGACTAGCGGGGTCCTGACCCAGTACTTC,CASSPTSGVLTQYF
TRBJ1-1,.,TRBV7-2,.,TGTGCCAGCAGCCGGATAGTCGCGGACACTGAAGCTTTCTTT,CASSRIVADTEAFF
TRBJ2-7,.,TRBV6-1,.,TGTGCCAGCAGTACCCGGGTAGCGGCCAACTACGAGCAGTACTTC,CASSTRVAANYEQYF
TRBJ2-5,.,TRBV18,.,TGTGCCAGCTCCAACCAAGAGACCCAGTACTTC,CASSNQETQYF
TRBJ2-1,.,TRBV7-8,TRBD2,TGTGCCAGCAGCTTAGTGGGACTAGCGGGGCGCCCGGGGGAGCAGTTCTTC,CASSLVGLAGRPGEQFF
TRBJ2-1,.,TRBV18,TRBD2,TGTGCCAGCTCACCAATCCCGGGAGGACTCAATGAGCAGTTCTTC,CASSPIPGGLNEQFF
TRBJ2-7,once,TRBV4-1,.,TGCGCCAGCAGCCAACCCAGAGAGCGTAGGAGCTCCTACGAGCAGTACTTC,CASSQPRERRSSYEQYF
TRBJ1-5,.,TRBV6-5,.,TGTGCCAGCAGACGCACCCGGATGGACGTGCAGCCCCAGCATTTT,CASRRTRMDVQPQHF
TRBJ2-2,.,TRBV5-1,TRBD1,TGCGCCAGCAGCTTGGCCAATGCAGGGGGGAACACCGGGGAGCTGTTTTTT,CASSLANAGGNTGELFF
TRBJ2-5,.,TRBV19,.,TGTGCCAGTAGTACCGGGACTCCGCAAGAGACCCAGTACTTC,CASSTGTPQETQYF
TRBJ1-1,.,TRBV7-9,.,TGTGCCAGCAGCTTAGGGGTGACACCGACTCTGAACACTGAAGCTTTCTTT,CASSLGVTPTLNTEAFF
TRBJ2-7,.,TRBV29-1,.,TGCAGCGTTGAATCGTCCTACGAGCAGTACTTC,CSVESSYEQYF
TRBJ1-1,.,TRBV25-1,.,TGTGCCAGCAGCCCAATCCGGGACGGATTGAACACTGAAGCTTTCTTT,CASSPIRDGLNTEAFF
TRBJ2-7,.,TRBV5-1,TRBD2,TGCGCCAGCAGGACTCTAGCGGACGTCCCACCATACGAGCAGTACTTC,CASRTLADVPPYEQYF
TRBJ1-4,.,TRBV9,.,TGTGCCAGCAGCGTAGAGTGGGGTGCAACTAATGAAAAACTGTTTTTT,CASSVEWGATNEKLFF
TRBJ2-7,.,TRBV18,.,TGTGCCAGCTCACCAGGCAGAGGGAAGATTGGTTACGAGCAGTACTTC,CASSPGRGKIGYEQYF
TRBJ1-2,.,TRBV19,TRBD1,TGTGCCAGTAGTTCCTTTCCGGGACAGCCTAACTATGGCTACACCTTC,CASSSFPGQPNYGYTF
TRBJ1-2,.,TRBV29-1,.,TGCAGCGTTGGGTCTCTCTGGCAGGGGTCTACCTATGGCTACACCTTC,CSVGSLWQGSTYGYTF
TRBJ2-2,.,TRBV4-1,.,TGCGCCAGCAGCCCTCCGAACACCGGGGAGCTGTTTTTT,CASSPPNTGELFF
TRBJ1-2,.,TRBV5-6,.,TGTGCCAGCAGCCCCAGGGGTTATGGCTACACCTTC,CASSPRGYGYTF
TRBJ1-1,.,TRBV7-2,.,TGTGCCAGCAAATCCACTCCTGGGGCTGAAGCTTTCTTT,CASKSTPGAEAFF
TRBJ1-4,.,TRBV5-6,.,TGTGCCAGCAGCTTGATTGGGCGCCCGGATGAAAAACTGTTTTTT,CASSLIGRPDEKLFF